This TCR beta chain was profiled in a study of blood T cell repertoires in COVID-19. Background on the study: The analysed material was cDNA or gDNA that came from T cells, B-cell-depleted T cells, or PBMCs.

Followed longitudinally, the Seattle patients had been enrolled during active infection. Per the original data handling: Amplification with reference gene primers provided the estimates of nucleated cell counts. Data came from immunoSEQ multiplex PCR; TCRdb stores just in-frame clones and leaves some out. V and J calls and clone size are as listed in that table; D and trimming were resolved from the DNA. The profile shows approximately 270,000 clones, approximately 85% of them singletons. The CDR3 length is 13 residues. The V end was cut by 3 bases, the J end by 0 bases, with 6 bases between. This clone was detected only once.

The clonotype comes from a human donor with COVID-19, enrolled during active disease. The donor label of this sample is uncertain. The chain recombines TRBV12-3 or TRBV12-4 with TRBJ2-7; D not certain. The sequencing input was peripheral blood. The CDR3 is CASSFSFSYEQYF. The CDR3 DNA follows: TGTGCCAGCAGTTTCAGTTTCTCCTACGAGCAGTACTTC.